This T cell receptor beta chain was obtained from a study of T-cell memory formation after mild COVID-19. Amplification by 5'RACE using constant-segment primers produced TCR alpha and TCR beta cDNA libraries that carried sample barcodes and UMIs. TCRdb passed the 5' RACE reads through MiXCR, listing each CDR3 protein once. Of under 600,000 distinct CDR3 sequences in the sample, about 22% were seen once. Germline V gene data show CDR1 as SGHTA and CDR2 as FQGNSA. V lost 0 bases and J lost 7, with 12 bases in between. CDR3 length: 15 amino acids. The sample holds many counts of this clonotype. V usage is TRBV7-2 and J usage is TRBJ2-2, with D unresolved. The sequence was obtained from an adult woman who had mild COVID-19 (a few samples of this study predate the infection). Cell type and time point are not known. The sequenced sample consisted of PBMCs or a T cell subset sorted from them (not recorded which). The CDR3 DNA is TGTGCCAGCAGCTTAGCGGGAAAAAGGAACGGGGAGCTGTTTTTT. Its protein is CASSLAGKRNGELFF.